Below are 30 T cell receptor beta chains sequenced from a single sample in a study of cytotoxic CD8 clonotypes in ibrutinib-treated CLL. Using immunoSEQ multiplex PCR, the repertoire was profiled, and TCRdb retains in-frame clones only, with some absent. The sample yields fewer than 400,000 clones, 60% to 80% seen once. Sequences were derived from PBMCs, sampled after 36 months of ibrutinib treatment. These receptors originate from a human donor with chronic lymphocytic leukemia.

The gene calls are TRBV19 and TRBJ2-7, with 10 bases fitting TRBD1. The V segment lost 7 bases and the J segment 6 bases; nucleotides outside the gene matches: 6. Germline CDR1 reads LNHDA; CDR2 reads SQIVND (reference sequence). CDR3 size: 13 residues. The CDR3 DNA sequence: TGTGCCAGTACGGAGACAGGGGGCGTCGAGCAGTACTTC. Protein: CASTETGGVEQYF.

This clone was detected a few times. The chain recombines TRBV7-3 with TRBJ2-3, with TRBD2 identical over 8 bases. V was clipped by 5 bases and J by 5 bases; unmatched bases: 6. The CDR3 sequence is 14 residues long. Germline V gives CDR1 SGHTA, CDR2 FQGTGA. The CDR3 here is CASSLRGGLDTQYF. For the CDR3, the DNA is TGTGCCAGCAGCCTACGGGGGGGCCTAGATACGCAGTATTTT.

The rearrangement links TRBV28 to TRBJ1-2; perhaps TRBD1 as D (6 bases). Trimming removed 7 bases at V and 8 bases at J, with 20 bases between. There are 14 residues in the CDR3. Germline assignment: CDR1 MDHEN and CDR2 SYDVKM. DNA for the CDR3: TGTGCCAGCACCTCCGGCGGGGGCGCGGGCGGCTACACCTTC. Translating it yields CASTSGGGAGGYTF.

This clone has a single count. The CDR3 DNA sequence: TGCAGCGTTGAAGATTGGGGGGATACGCAGTATTTT. This gives the protein CSVEDWGDTQYF. The gene calls are TRBV29-1 and TRBJ2-3; perhaps D is TRBD1 or TRBD2 (5 bases each). Germline lookup yields CDR1 SQVTM and CDR2 ANQGSEA. CDR3 length: 12 amino acids. Trimming left V 0 bases short and J 6 bases short, with 7 bases between.

The chain carries TRBV27 and TRBJ2-7; TRBD2 agrees at 7 bases. V trimming: 3 bases; J trimming: 4 bases; junction bases outside the gene matches: 12. There are 16 residues in the CDR3. Germline loops: CDR1 MNHEY, CDR2 SMNVEV (reference sequence). CDR3 amino acids: CASSFLVAGVTYEQYF. The CDR3 bases are TGTGCCAGCAGTTTTCTTGTTGCGGGAGTCACTTACGAGCAGTACTTC.

DNA of the CDR3: TGTGCCAGCAGTTCAGGACAAACCCAAGAGACCCAGTACTTC. The encoded protein is CASSSGQTQETQYF. The J gene is TRBJ2-5, the V gene TRBV28; perhaps TRBD1 as D (5 bases). Germline assignment: CDR1 MDHEN and CDR2 SYDVKM. The CDR3 covers 14 residues. Trimming shortened V by 4 bases and J by 1 base, and 10 bases separated the two germline ends.

This clone was recorded only once. The gene calls are TRBV7-2 and TRBJ1-5; 8 nucleotides agree with TRBD1. CDR1 and CDR2 from the germline V gene are SGHTA and FQGNSA. This CDR3 comprises 14 residues. Losses at the gene ends were 4 bases for V and 1 base for J; bases not matched to a gene: 0. CDR3 residues: CASSYRGSNQPQHF. CDR3 in DNA: TGTGCCAGCAGCTACAGGGGGAGCAATCAGCCCCAGCATTTT.

The chain has TRBV15 and TRBJ2-1; 11 bases are shared with TRBD2. Per germline, CDR1 LNHNV and CDR2 YYDKDF (reference sequence). V shed 4 bases, J shed 0 bases, and the junction held 8 bases outside the gene matches. The CDR3 spans 18 residues. The CDR3 coding sequence is TGTGCCACCAGCAAAGAGATGGGACTAGCGGCCTCCTACAATGAGCAGTTCTTC. Residues: CATSKEMGLAASYNEQFF.

This clone was seen a handful of times. The genes are TRBV7-2 and TRBJ1-2; tentative D call: TRBD1 (5 bases). Trimming removed 5 bases at V and 5 bases at J, with 9 bases between. The CDR3 runs 12 residues. The germline CDR1 and CDR2 sequences are SGHTA and FQGNSA. The DNA of the CDR3 is TGTGCCAGCAGCGGCGACAGTTATGGCTACACCTTC. Translation: CASSGDSYGYTF.

This chain connects TRBV28 to TRBJ1-1, with D possibly being TRBD1 (5 bases). The CDR3 contains 12 residues. In germline, CDR1 is MDHEN, CDR2 SYDVKM. The V and J ends lost 5 bases and 4 bases respectively, with 8 bases between them. This CDR3 is CASSTRGTEAFF. CDR3 DNA sequence: TGTGCCAGCAGTACGAGGGGCACTGAAGCTTTCTTT.

The rearrangement joins TRBV5-6 to TRBJ2-7, with 7 nucleotides matching TRBD1. The germline V gene encodes CDR1 SGHDT and CDR2 YYEEEE. The CDR3 is made up of 14 amino acids. V gave up 4 bases and J gave up 0 bases; unmatched junction bases: 4. CDR3: CASSPQGDSYEQYF. The CDR3 region has the DNA TGTGCCAGCAGCCCGCAGGGGGACTCCTACGAGCAGTACTTC.

The chain carries TRBV2 and TRBJ2-3; 13 bases map to TRBD2. Trimming cost V 1 base and J 6 bases; bases outside gene matches: 13. CDR1 is SNHLY, CDR2 FYNNEI, per germline. The CDR3 spans 19 residues. The CDR3 reads CASSEDVRLGTSGIDTQYF. CDR3 bases: TGTGCCAGCAGTGAAGATGTTAGGCTTGGGACTAGCGGGATCGATACGCAGTATTTT. Using reference TRBV2 and TRBJ2-3 for the parts outside the CDR3, the full variable domain is EPEVTQTPSHQVTQMGQEVILRCVPISNHLYFYWYRQILGQKVEFLVSFYNNEISEKSEIFDDQFSVERPDGSNFTLKIRSTKLEDSAMYFCASSEDVRLGTSGIDTQYFGPGTRLTVL.

The chain links TRBV5-1 to TRBJ2-3; D ambiguous. V dropped 1 base and J dropped 1 base, with 22 bases sitting between them. Germline CDR1 SGHRS, CDR2 YFSETQ. CDR3 length: 19 residues. In nucleotides, the CDR3 is TGCGCCAGCAGCTTGAATAGTATCTCTCTTTCAATGGGCACAGATACGCAGTATTTT. Encoded protein: CASSLNSISLSMGTDTQYF.

This chain connects TRBV5-1 to TRBJ1-5, with D possibly matching TRBD1 (5 bases). The CDR3 has 16 residues. Germline V gene lookup returns CDR1 SGHRS and CDR2 YFSETQ. The ends were cut back, 3 bases at V and 1 base at J, with 14 bases in the middle. CDR3 residues: CASSSTGSFSNQPQHF. The DNA of the CDR3 is TGCGCCAGCAGCTCCACAGGTAGTTTCAGCAATCAGCCCCAGCATTTT.

The rearrangement links TRBV12-5 to TRBJ1-2; 11 nucleotides line up with TRBD1. Germline CDR1 and CDR2: LGHNT and FRNRAP. V was pared by 11 bases and J by 4 bases, with 12 bases of the junction left unmatched. The CDR3 loop spans 15 amino acids. The CDR3 coding sequence is TGTGCTGAAAGGACAGGGGGCGCTTCCCTCTATGGCTACACCTTC. Protein: CAERTGGASLYGYTF.

This clone was seen a handful of times. This chain joins TRBV12-5 and TRBJ2-3; D unclear. The length of the CDR3 is 13 residues. Looked up from germline, CDR1 is LGHNT and CDR2 is FRNRAP. The ends were cut back, 5 bases at V and 6 bases at J, with 12 bases in the middle. CDR3 DNA sequence: TGTGCTAGTGGTACCGACCGTGGGGATACGCAGTATTTT. As protein: CASGTDRGDTQYF. The full variable domain, its missing parts supplied by reference TRBV12-5 and TRBJ2-3, is DARVTQTPRHKVTEMGQEVTMRCQPILGHNTVFWYRQTMMQGLELLAYFRNRAPLDDSGMPKDRFSAEMPDATLATLKIQPSEPRDSAVYFCASGTDRGDTQYFGPGTRLTVL.

The rearrangement links TRBV14 to TRBJ2-1; the D gene is possibly TRBD1 (5 bases). This CDR3 is 16 amino acids long. With 0 bases removed from V and 0 bases from J, the gap between germline ends came to 9 bases. Germline V CDR1 and CDR2: SGHDN, FVKESK. This CDR3 reads CASSQDVGPSYNEQFF. The CDR3 bases are TGTGCCAGCAGCCAAGATGTGGGGCCCTCCTACAATGAGCAGTTCTTC. The full variable domain, its missing parts supplied by reference TRBV14 and TRBJ2-1, is EAGVTQFPSHSVIEKGQTVTLRCDPISGHDNLYWYRRVMGKEIKFLLHFVKESKQDESGMPNNRFLAERTGGTYSTLKVQPAELEDSGVYFCASSQDVGPSYNEQFFGPGTRLTVL.

This clone turned up a few times. One end of the junction does not line up with germline, which may come from a read error. The V gene is TRBV7-3, the J gene TRBJ1-1; 9 nucleotides agree with TRBD1. Germline V CDR1 and CDR2: SGHTA, FQGTGA. CDR3 length: 15 residues. CDR3 in DNA: TGTGCCAGCAGTTTAACCGGGACAGGGAGGACTGAAGCTTTCTTT. It yields the protein CASSLTGTGRTEAFF.

V gene TRBV19 combines with J gene TRBJ2-7; 8 bases are shared with TRBD1. CDR1 is LNHDA and CDR2 is SQIVND in the germline V gene (reference sequence). J lost 2 bases, V lost 5 bases, and 17 bases had no gene match. The CDR3 runs 18 residues. CDR3 residues: CASSALPPRQGATYEQYF. DNA of the CDR3: TGTGCCAGTAGTGCCTTACCCCCGAGGCAGGGGGCAACCTACGAGCAGTACTTC.

Points on this clone: The junction differs from germline at one of its ends, possibly a read error. This chain connects TRBV5-1 to TRBJ2-7, with 10 bases identical to TRBD1. CDR1 and CDR2 (germline): SGHRS, YFSETQ. There are 13 residues in the CDR3. The CDR3 spells CASSEGTGATGDF. The CDR3 DNA reads TGCGCCAGCAGCGAGGGGACAGGGGCTACTGGTGACTTC.

V gene TRBV2 combines with J gene TRBJ2-7; D unclear. The CDR3 consists of 12 residues. The V end was cut by 6 bases, the J end by 6 bases, with 12 bases between. Germline V gene data show CDR1 as SNHLY and CDR2 as FYNNEI. The CDR3 protein is CASRRRWVEQYF. The CDR3 bases are TGTGCCAGCAGGCGGAGATGGGTCGAGCAGTACTTC.

The J gene is TRBJ2-3, the V gene TRBV15; 12 nucleotides line up with TRBD2. Trimming removed 0 bases from V and 5 bases from J; junction bases left unmatched: 3. The germline gives CDR1 LNHNV, CDR2 YYDKDF (reference sequence). The CDR3 is made up of 16 amino acids. CDR3 region: CATSRDPGLAGDTQYF. The CDR3 coding sequence is TGTGCCACCAGCAGAGATCCGGGACTAGCGGGAGATACGCAGTATTTT.

The V and J genes are TRBV27 and TRBJ2-7, with D hard to call. The germline gives CDR1 MNHEY, CDR2 SMNVEV (reference sequence). The CDR3 loop spans 13 amino acids. The V and J ends lost 5 bases and 3 bases respectively, with 11 bases between them. CDR3 DNA: TGTGCCAGCAGTGGCCCGAAGTTCTACGAGCAGTACTTC. Amino acids: CASSGPKFYEQYF.

This clone has only one observation. The chain couples TRBV4-3 to TRBJ2-3; D may be TRBD2 (7 bases). This CDR3 region has 18 residues. Germline lookup yields CDR1 LGHNA and CDR2 YSLEER. The germline V and J ends were trimmed by 0 bases and 0 bases, with 16 bases remaining between them. The CDR3 loop is CASSQDPGDYLSTDTQYF. In nucleotides, the CDR3 is TGCGCCAGCAGCCAAGACCCAGGGGACTACCTCAGCACAGATACGCAGTATTTT.

The V gene is TRBV5-1, the J gene TRBJ2-7; D is unresolved. Germline V CDR1 and CDR2: SGHRS, YFSETQ. The ends were cut back, 1 base at V and 5 bases at J, with 10 bases in the middle. CDR3 length: 13 residues. For the CDR3, the DNA is TGCGCCAGCAGCTTGCGGGTCCAGAACGAGCAGTACTTC. Translation gives CASSLRVQNEQYF. The full variable domain, completed using reference TRBV5-1 and TRBJ2-7, is KAGVTQTPRYLIKTRGQQVTLSCSPISGHRSVSWYQQTPGQGLQFLFEYFSETQRNKGNFPGRFSGRQFSNSRSEMNVSTLELGDSALYLCASSLRVQNEQYFGPGTRLTVT.

The V gene is TRBV5-1, the J gene TRBJ2-3; D call uncertain. The V and J ends lost 2 bases and 0 bases respectively, with 10 bases between them. The CDR3 sequence is 15 residues long. The V gene's germline CDR1 is SGHRS and CDR2 YFSETQ. This CDR3 reads CASSFRDVSTDTQYF. Written as DNA, the CDR3 is TGCGCCAGCAGCTTCCGAGACGTCAGCACAGATACGCAGTATTTT.

J is TRBJ2-1 and V is TRBV28; D uncertain. V gave up 4 bases and J gave up 6 bases, with 7 bases separating them. The CDR3 is 12 residues long. CDR1 and CDR2 from the germline V gene are MDHEN and SYDVKM. The CDR3 here is CASSSARNEQFF. The CDR3 DNA follows: TGTGCCAGCAGTTCCGCGCGCAATGAGCAGTTCTTC.

This clone was detected only a few times. This chain's CDR3 is CASSGRQGNEPQHF. The CDR3 DNA sequence: TGTGCCAGCTCAGGTCGACAGGGGAATGAGCCCCAGCATTTT. V gene TRBV18 combines with J gene TRBJ1-5, with 8 bases that match TRBD1. The J segment lost 8 bases and the V segment lost 5 bases, leaving 8 bases of the junction unmatched. In germline, CDR1 is KGHSH, CDR2 LQKENI. CDR3 length equals 14 residues. Together with reference TRBV18 and TRBJ1-5, the CDR3 gives the full variable domain: NAGVMQNPRHLVRRRGQEARLRCSPMKGHSHVYWYRQLPEEGLKFMVYLQKENIIDESGMPKERFSAEFPKEGPSILRIQQVVRGDSAAYFCASSGRQGNEPQHFGDGTRLSIL.

The chain recombines TRBV7-9 with TRBJ2-7; unclear D gene. Germline CDR1 is SEHNR and CDR2 is FQNEAQ (reference sequence). Deletions cut 3 bases from V and 0 bases from J, with 15 bases between. CDR3 length: 16 amino acids. CDR3: CASSLPSPSSSYEQYF. The CDR3 coding sequence is TGTGCCAGCAGCTTGCCTTCTCCTTCCAGCTCCTACGAGCAGTACTTC.

V is TRBV4-3 and J is TRBJ1-4; D ambiguous. This CDR3 region has 13 residues. Deletions cut 4 bases from V and 7 bases from J, with 10 bases between. Germline CDR1 reads LGHNA; CDR2 reads YSLEER. The CDR3 sequence is CASSRVFREKLFF. For the CDR3, the DNA is TGCGCCAGCAGCCGGGTCTTTCGTGAAAAACTGTTTTTT.